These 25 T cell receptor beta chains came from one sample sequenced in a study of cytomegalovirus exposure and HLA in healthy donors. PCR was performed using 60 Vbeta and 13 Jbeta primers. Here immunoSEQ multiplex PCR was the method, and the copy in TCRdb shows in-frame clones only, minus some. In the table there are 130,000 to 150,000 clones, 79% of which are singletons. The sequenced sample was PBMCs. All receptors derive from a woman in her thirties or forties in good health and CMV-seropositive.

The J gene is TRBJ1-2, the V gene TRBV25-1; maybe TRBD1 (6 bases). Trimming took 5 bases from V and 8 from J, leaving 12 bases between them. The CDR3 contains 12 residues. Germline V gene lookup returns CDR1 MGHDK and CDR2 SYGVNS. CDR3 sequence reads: CASSLDRFGYTF. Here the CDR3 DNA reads TGTGCCAGCAGTTTAGACAGGTTCGGCTACACCTTC.

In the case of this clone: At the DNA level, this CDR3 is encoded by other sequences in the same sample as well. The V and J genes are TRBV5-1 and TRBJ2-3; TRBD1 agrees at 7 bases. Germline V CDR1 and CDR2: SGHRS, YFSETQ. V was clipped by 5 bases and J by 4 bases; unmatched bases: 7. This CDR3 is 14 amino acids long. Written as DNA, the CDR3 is TGCGCCAGCAGACCAGGACAGGATTCAGATACGCAGTATTTT. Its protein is CASRPGQDSDTQYF.

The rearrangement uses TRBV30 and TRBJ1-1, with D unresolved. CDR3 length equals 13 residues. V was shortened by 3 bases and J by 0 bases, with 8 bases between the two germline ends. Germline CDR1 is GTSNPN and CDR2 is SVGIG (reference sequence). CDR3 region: CAWSRGMNTEAFF. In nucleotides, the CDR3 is TGTGCCTGGAGCCGAGGCATGAACACTGAAGCTTTCTTT.

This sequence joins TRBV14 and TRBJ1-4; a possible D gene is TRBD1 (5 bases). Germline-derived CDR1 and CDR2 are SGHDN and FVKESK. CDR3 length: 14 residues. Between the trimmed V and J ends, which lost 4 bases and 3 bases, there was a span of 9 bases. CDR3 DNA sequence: TGTGCCAGCAGCCCCGGGGGACCTAATGAAAAACTGTTTTTT. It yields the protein CASSPGGPNEKLFF.

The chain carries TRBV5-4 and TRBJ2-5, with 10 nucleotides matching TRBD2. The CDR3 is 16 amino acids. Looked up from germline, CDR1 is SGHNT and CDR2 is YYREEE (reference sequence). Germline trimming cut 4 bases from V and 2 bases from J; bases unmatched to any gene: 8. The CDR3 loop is CASSTGSGGGQETQYF. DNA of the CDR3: TGTGCCAGCAGCACAGGGAGCGGGGGGGGTCAAGAGACCCAGTACTTC.

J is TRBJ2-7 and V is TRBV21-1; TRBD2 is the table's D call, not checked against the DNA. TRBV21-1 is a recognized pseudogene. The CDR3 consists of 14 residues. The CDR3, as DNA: TGTGCCAGCAGGTTTAACGGGGGGGCGGGTGAGCAGTACTTC. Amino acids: CASRFNGGAGEQYF.

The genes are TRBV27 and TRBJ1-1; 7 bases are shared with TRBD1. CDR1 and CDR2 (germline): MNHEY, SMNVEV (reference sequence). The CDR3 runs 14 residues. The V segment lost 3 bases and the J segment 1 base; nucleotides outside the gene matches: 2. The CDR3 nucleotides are TGTGCCAGCAGTTTCGGACAGGAGAACACTGAAGCTTTCTTT. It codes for CASSFGQENTEAFF.

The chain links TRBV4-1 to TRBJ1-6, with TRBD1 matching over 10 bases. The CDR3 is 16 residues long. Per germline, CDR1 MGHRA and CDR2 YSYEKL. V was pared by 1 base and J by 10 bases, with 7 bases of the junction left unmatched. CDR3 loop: CASSQVGTGARSPLHF. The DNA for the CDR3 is TGCGCCAGCAGCCAAGTCGGGACAGGGGCAAGATCACCCCTCCACTTT.

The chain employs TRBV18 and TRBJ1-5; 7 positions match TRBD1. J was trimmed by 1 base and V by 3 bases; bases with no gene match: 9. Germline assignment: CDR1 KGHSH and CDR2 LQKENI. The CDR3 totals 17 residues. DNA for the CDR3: TGTGCCAGCTCACCGAGGGACAGCGGAGTGAGCAATCAGCCCCAGCATTTT. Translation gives CASSPRDSGVSNQPQHF.

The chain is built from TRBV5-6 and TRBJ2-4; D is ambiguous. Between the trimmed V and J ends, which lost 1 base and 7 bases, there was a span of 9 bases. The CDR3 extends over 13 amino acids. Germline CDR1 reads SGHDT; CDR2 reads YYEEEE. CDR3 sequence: CASSLFSSNIQYF. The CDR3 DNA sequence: TGTGCCAGCAGCTTGTTTTCGAGCAACATTCAGTACTTC.

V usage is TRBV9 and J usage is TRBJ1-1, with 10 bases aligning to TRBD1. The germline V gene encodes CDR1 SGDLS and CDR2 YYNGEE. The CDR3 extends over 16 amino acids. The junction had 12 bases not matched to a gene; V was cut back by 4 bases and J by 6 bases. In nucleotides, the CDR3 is TGTGCCAGCAGCTCCATACCGGGACAGGGGTCGGCTGAAGCTTTCTTT. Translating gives CASSSIPGQGSAEAFF.

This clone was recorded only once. The CDR3 spells CASSDRGQNYGYTF. The CDR3 coding sequence is TGTGCCAGCAGTGACAGGGGACAGAACTATGGCTACACCTTC. This chain uses TRBV6-1 with TRBJ1-2; 7 bases are a match to TRBD1. The CDR3 consists of 14 residues. The germline V gene has CDR1 MNHNS and CDR2 SASEGT. V gave up 3 bases and J gave up 2 bases; unmatched junction bases: 3.

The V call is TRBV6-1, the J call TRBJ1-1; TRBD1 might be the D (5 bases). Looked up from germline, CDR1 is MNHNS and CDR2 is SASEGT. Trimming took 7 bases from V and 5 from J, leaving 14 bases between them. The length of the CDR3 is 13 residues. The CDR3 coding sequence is TGTGCCAGCATCCCTGATGGGGGGACTGAAGCTTTCTTT. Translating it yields CASIPDGGTEAFF.

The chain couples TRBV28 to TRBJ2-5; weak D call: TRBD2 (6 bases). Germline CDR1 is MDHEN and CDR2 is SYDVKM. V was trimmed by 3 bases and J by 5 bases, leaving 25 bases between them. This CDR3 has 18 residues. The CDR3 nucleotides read TGTGCCAGCAGTTTCACGTGGGGCCCGGAGGGGTTAGGGGAGACCCAGTACTTC. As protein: CASSFTWGPEGLGETQYF.

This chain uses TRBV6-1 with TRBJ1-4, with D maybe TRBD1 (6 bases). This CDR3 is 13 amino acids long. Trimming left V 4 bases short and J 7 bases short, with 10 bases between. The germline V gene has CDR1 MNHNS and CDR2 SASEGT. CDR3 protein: CASSGGRGEKLFF. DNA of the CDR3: TGTGCCAGCAGTGGGGGCAGGGGTGAAAAACTGTTTTTT.

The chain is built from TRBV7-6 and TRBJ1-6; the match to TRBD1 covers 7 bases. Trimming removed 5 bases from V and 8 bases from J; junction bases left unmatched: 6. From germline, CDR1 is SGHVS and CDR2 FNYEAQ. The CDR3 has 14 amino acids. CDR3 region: CASSPTGLDSPLHF. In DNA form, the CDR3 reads TGTGCCAGCAGCCCGACAGGGTTGGATTCACCCCTCCACTTT.

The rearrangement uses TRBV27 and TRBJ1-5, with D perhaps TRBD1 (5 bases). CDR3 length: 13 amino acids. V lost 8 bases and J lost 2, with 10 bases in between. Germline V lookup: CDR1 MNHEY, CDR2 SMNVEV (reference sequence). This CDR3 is CASSGMGNQPQHF. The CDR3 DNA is TGTGCCAGCTCAGGGATGGGCAATCAGCCCCAGCATTTT.

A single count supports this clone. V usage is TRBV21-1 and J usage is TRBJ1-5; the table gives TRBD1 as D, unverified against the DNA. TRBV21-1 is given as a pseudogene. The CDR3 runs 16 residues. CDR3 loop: CASNTRDRVDFQPQHF. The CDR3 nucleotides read TGTGCCAGCAACACCAGGGACAGGGTGGACTTTCAGCCCCAGCATTTT.

CDR3 in DNA: TGTGCCAGCAGGGGGGGACAGGGGAGCAATCAGCCCCAGCATTTT. It translates to CASRGGQGSNQPQHF. The chain has TRBV6-5 and TRBJ1-5, with 10 bases that match TRBD1. Germline values: CDR1 MNHEY, CDR2 SVGAGI. The CDR3 spans 15 residues. Trimming at V came to 6 bases and at J to 1 base, leaving 3 bases not matched to a gene.

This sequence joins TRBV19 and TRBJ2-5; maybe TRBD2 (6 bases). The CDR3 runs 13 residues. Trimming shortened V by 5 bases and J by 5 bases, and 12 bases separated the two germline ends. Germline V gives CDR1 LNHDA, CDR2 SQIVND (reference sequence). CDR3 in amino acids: CASSRGIGETQYF. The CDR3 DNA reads TGTGCCAGTAGTCGGGGGATCGGGGAGACCCAGTACTTC.

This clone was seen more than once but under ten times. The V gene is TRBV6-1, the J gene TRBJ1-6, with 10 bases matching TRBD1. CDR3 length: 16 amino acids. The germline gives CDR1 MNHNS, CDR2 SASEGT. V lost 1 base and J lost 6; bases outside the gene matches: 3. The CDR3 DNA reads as TGTGCCAGCAGTGAAGTAGGGACAGGGGTTAATTCACCCCTCCACTTT. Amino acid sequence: CASSEVGTGVNSPLHF.

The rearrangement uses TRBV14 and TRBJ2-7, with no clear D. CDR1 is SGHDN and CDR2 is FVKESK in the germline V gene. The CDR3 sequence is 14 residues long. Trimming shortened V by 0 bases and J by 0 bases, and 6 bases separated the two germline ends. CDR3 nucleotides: TGTGCCAGCAGCCAAGATTCCGTCTCCTACGAGCAGTACTTC. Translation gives CASSQDSVSYEQYF.

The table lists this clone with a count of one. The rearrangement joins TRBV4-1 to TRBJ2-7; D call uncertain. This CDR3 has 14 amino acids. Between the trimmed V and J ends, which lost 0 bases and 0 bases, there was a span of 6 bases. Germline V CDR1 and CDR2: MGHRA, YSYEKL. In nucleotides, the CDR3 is TGCGCCAGCAGCCAAGAGGGCGACTCCTACGAGCAGTACTTC. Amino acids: CASSQEGDSYEQYF.

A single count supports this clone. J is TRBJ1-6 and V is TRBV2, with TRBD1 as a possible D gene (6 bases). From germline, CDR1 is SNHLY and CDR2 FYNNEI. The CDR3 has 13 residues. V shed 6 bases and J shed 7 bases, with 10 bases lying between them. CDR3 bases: TGTGCCAGCAGAGGGGGTTACAATTCACCCCTCCACTTT. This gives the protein CASRGGYNSPLHF.

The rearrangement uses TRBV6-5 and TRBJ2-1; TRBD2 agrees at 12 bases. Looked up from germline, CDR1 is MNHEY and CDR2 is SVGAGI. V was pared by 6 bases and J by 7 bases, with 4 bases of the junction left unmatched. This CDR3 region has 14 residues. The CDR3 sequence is CASSPSGGGNEQFF. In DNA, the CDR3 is TGTGCCAGCAGCCCTAGCGGGGGGGGGAATGAGCAGTTCTTC.